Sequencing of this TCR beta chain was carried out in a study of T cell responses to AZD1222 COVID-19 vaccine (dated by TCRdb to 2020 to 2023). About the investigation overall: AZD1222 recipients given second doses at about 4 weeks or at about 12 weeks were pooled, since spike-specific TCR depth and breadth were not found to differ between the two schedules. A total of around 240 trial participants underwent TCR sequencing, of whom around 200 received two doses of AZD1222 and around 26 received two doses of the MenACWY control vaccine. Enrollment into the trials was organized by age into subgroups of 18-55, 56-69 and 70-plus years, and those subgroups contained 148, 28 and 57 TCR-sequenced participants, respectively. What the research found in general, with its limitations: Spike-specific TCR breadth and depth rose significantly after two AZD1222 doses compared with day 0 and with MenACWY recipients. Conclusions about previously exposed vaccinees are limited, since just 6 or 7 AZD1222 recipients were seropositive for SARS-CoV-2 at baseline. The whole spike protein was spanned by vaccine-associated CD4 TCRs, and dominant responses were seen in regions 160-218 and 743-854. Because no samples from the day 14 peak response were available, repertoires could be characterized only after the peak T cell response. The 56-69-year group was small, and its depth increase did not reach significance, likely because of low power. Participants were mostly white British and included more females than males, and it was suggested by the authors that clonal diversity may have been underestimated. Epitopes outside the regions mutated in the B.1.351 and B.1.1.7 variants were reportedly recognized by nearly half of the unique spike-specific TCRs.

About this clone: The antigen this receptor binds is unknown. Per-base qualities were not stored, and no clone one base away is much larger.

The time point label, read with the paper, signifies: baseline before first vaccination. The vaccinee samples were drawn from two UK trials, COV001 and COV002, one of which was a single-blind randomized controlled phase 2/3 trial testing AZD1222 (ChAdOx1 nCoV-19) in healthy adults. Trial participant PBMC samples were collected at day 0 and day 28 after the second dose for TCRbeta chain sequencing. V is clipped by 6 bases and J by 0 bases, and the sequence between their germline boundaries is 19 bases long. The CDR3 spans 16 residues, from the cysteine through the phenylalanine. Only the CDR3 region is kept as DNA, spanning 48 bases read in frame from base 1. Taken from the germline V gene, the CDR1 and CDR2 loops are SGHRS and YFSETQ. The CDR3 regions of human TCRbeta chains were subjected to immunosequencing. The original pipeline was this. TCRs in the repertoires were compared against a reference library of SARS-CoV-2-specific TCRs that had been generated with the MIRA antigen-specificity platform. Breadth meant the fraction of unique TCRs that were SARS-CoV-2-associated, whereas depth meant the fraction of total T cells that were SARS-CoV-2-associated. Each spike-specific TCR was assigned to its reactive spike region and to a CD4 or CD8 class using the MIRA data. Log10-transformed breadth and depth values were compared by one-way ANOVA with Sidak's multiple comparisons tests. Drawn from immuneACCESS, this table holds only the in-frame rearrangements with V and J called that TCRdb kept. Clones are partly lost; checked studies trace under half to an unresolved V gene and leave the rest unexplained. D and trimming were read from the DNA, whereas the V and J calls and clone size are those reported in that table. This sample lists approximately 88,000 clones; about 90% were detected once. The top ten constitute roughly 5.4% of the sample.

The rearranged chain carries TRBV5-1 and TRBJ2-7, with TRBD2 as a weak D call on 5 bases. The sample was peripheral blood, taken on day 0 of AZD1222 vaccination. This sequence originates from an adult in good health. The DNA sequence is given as TGCGCCAGCAAGTTTACGTCCGGGGTGCCCTCCTACGAGCAGTACTTC. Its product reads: CASKFTSGVPSYEQYF.